The TCR beta chain described here comes from a study of shared clonotypes between healthy human individuals. Study-level background: CD4 naive and CD4 memory each took three plates per donor, while CD8 naive took two and CD8 memory one.

Findings and caveats of the study: Depth of sequencing was expected to influence donor clonotype sharing.

To note about this clone: What it recognizes is unknown.

Several immunoSEQ 96-well plates shared each subset's DNA, each plate a replicate. In replicate PCRs of sorted subsets, roughly 190 ng DNA, approximately 30,000 T cell genomes, was used. The protocol was immunoSEQ multiplex PCR, while the TCRdb copy is restricted to in-frame clones and leaves out a portion. This sample has 2 million to 2.5 million clones; approximately 94% occur once, and the top ten carry around 0.13%. The CDR3 sequence is 12 residues long. Germline V gives CDR1 KGHSH, CDR2 LQKENI. V lost 4 bases to trimming and J lost 3 bases, with 6 bases between them. Specimen: naive CD4+ T cells sorted from blood. Described subset: CD45RA+ positively selected. This TCR was recovered from a man aged 18 to 30 in good health. This chain joins TRBV18 and TRBJ1-2; D call uncertain. The CDR3 spells CASSRSDYGYTF. CDR3 DNA: TGTGCCAGCTCACGGTCAGACTATGGCTACACCTTC.